The TCR beta chain described here comes from a study of T-cell memory formation after mild COVID-19. General study findings and limits: Some responding clones appeared in pre-infection memory, suggesting cross-reactive memory joined. Mainly CM and EM harbored the contracting CD4+ clones; mainly EMRA harbored the CD8+ ones. Clones contracting across day 15 to 85 had a balanced CD4/CD8 profile; later expanding clones leaned CD4+.

To note about this clonotype: Its specificity is unknown.

It was 5'RACE with constant-segment primers that produced the TCR alpha and TCR beta cDNA libraries, which carried sample barcodes and UMIs. MiXCR was run by TCRdb on the 5' RACE reads, yielding one entry per CDR3 protein. The sample contains approximately 570,000 distinct CDR3 sequences, approximately 18% of which appear only once. The source of this sequence is an adult woman who had mild COVID-19 (a few samples of this study predate the infection). Cell type and time point are not known. The material sequenced was PBMCs or a T cell subset sorted from them (not recorded which).

The DNA for the CDR3 is TGTGCCAGCAGTGAAGCTCCAACTATCGTACAGGAAGCTTTCTTT. Translating gives CASSEAPTIVQEAFF. The chain recombines TRBV2 with TRBJ1-1, with D unresolved. This CDR3 has 15 residues. V was clipped by 0 bases and J by 8 bases, with 16 bases between them. The germline gives CDR1 SNHLY, CDR2 FYNNEI.